The 4 T cell receptor beta chains below were found in one sample sequenced in a study of blood T cell repertoires in COVID-19. The data were produced by immunoSEQ multiplex PCR, yet TCRdb's version contains in-frame clones alone and is incomplete. The data show approximately 220,000 clones, approximately 87% seen once. Material for sequencing was peripheral blood. The source is a man between 60 and 75 years old who had recovered from COVID-19.

The CDR3 region is CASSDFLGDRGPYEQYF. The DNA for the CDR3 is TGTGCCAGCAGTGACTTCTTAGGGGACAGGGGACCCTACGAGCAGTACTTC. The chain combines TRBV6-4 with TRBJ2-7; TRBD1 agrees at 10 bases. Germline-derived CDR1 and CDR2 are MRHNA and SNTAGT. The CDR3 consists of 17 residues. Losses at the gene ends were 1 base for V and 2 bases for J; bases not matched to a gene: 8.

This clone was seen a single time. Other nucleotide sequences from this sample produce the same CDR3. The CDR3 DNA reads TGTGCCAGCAGTTATTATATGAACACTGAAGCTTTCTTT. It translates to CASSYYMNTEAFF. V gene TRBV6-2 or TRBV6-3 combines with J gene TRBJ1-1; D not certain. Trimming removed 3 bases from V and 0 bases from J, with 5 bases in between. CDR1 is MNHEY and CDR2 is SVGEGT in the germline V gene. The CDR3 runs 13 residues.

This clone occurred once. The chain uses TRBV27 and TRBJ1-3; 7 positions agree with TRBD1. Unmatched junction bases numbered 11, after V lost 6 bases and J lost 0 bases. The CDR3 sequence is 17 residues long. Looked up from germline, CDR1 is MNHEY and CDR2 is SMNVEV (reference sequence). The CDR3 spells CASSRIGTATSGNTIYF. The CDR3, as DNA: TGTGCCAGCAGCCGAATAGGGACAGCGACCTCTGGAAACACCATATATTTT.

The chain is built from TRBV7-2 and TRBJ2-2; D gene unclear. This CDR3 has 14 amino acids. The germline V and J ends were trimmed by 11 bases and 2 bases, with 15 bases remaining between them. Germline CDR1 SGHTA, CDR2 FQGNSA. As DNA, the CDR3 is TGTGCCGCTTCGCAGAGACTTAACACCGGGGAGCTGTTTTTT. As protein: CAASQRLNTGELFF.